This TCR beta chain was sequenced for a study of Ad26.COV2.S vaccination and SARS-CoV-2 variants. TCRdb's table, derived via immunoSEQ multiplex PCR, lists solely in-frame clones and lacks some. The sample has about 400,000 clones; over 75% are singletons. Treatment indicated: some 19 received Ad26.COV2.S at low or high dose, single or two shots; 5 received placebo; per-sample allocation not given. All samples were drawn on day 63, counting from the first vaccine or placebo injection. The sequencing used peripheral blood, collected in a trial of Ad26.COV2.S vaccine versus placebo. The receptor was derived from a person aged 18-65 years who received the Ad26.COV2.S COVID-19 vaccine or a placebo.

The DNA for the CDR3 is TGTGCCAGCGTCGGGACAGGGAACAATCAGCCCCAGCATTTT. Translation gives CASVGTGNNQPQHF. The V and J genes are TRBV28 and TRBJ1-5; 9 nucleotides agree with TRBD1. V was pared by 8 bases and J by 3 bases, with 5 bases of the junction left unmatched. This CDR3 has 14 amino acids. The germline CDR1 and CDR2 sequences are MDHEN and SYDVKM.